Listed here are 11 T cell receptor beta chains from one sample, sequenced in a study of monozygotic twins with inflammatory bowel disease. TCRdb reanalyzed the 5' RACE reads and collapses them to one entry per CDR3 protein, without DNA. This table lists 350,000 to 500,000 distinct CDR3 sequences. Sequencing used blood. The source of these receptors is a human donor with ulcerative colitis or Crohn's disease, or a healthy co-twin of an affected twin (not recorded which).

The chain is built from TRBV6-2 or TRBV6-3 and TRBJ2-1; TCRdb lists TRBD2, though no DNA is available to test this call. Germline V gives CDR1 MNHEY, CDR2 SVGEGT. CDR3 length equals 17 residues. The CDR3 is CASSYSIAGGPYNEQFF.

The V call is TRBV6-5, the J call TRBJ2-3; the D gene TCRdb calls, TRBD2, cannot be checked with no DNA. Germline CDR1 is MNHEY and CDR2 is SVGAGI. This CDR3 has 19 residues. The CDR3 sequence: CASSYSRRGGKARTDTQYF.

The chain is built from TRBV28 and TRBJ1-2. The germline V gene encodes CDR1 MDHEN and CDR2 SYDVKM. The CDR3 runs 13 residues. CDR3 loop: CASSSQMRPGYTF.

CDR3 region: CASSPVVIQGLAKNIQYF. The V call is TRBV5-1, the J call TRBJ2-4; no DNA is available, so the TRBD1 call from TCRdb remains unchecked. The CDR3 is made up of 18 amino acids. Germline values: CDR1 SGHRS, CDR2 YFSETQ.

The chain recombines TRBV5-1 with TRBJ2-2; TCRdb's D call of TRBD1 is untestable without DNA. Germline V gene data show CDR1 as SGHRS and CDR2 as YFSETQ. This CDR3 region has 17 residues. The CDR3 loop reads CASSFNSGGTGTGELFF. The whole variable domain, filled in from reference TRBV5-1 and TRBJ2-2, reads KAGVTQTPRYLIKTRGQQVTLSCSPISGHRSVSWYQQTPGQGLQFLFEYFSETQRNKGNFPGRFSGRQFSNSRSEMNVSTLELGDSALYLCASSFNSGGTGTGELFFGEGSRLTVL.

CDR3 protein: CATTIGDNQPQHF. The V and J genes are TRBV7-9 and TRBJ1-5. The CDR3 consists of 13 residues. CDR1 and CDR2 (germline): SEHNR, FQNEAQ (reference sequence).

The chain employs TRBV29-1 and TRBJ1-3; TCRdb selects TRBD1, and the lack of DNA leaves this call unchecked. The germline CDR1 and CDR2 sequences are SQVTM and ANQGSEA. The CDR3 is 14 residues long. The CDR3: CSVQLDRAANTIYF.

The V gene is TRBV19, the J gene TRBJ2-1. Looked up from germline, CDR1 is LNHDA and CDR2 is SQIVND (reference sequence). The CDR3 length is 11 residues. The CDR3 sequence is CASSIRNEQFF.

V gene TRBV19 combines with J gene TRBJ1-4; as DNA is missing, the TRBD1 call by TCRdb cannot be tested. The CDR3 extends over 15 amino acids. Germline loops: CDR1 LNHDA, CDR2 SQIVND (reference sequence). CDR3 in amino acids: CASSTDRGANEKLFF.

CDR3 loop: CASSPNAQGVNQPQHF. The V call is TRBV18, the J call TRBJ1-5; TCRdb indicates TRBD1, and absent DNA this call remains unverified. The germline V gene encodes CDR1 KGHSH and CDR2 LQKENI. CDR3 length equals 16 residues.

The chain couples TRBV12-3 or TRBV12-4 to TRBJ2-2; TCRdb picks TRBD2, but there is no DNA to check that call. This CDR3 comprises 15 residues. The CDR3 loop is CASSLGLVGTGELFF.